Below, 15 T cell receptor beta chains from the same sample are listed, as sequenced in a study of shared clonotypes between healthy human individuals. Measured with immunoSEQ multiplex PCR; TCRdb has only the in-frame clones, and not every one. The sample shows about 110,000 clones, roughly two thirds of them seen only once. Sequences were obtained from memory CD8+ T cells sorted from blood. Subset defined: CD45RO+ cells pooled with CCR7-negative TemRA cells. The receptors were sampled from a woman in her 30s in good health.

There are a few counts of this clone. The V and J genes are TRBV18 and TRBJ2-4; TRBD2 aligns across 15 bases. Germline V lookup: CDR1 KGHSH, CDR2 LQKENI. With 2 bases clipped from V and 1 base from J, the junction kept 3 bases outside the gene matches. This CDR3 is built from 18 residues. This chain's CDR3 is CASSPGLAGGPAKNIQYF. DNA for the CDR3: TGTGCCAGCTCACCAGGACTAGCGGGAGGGCCGGCCAAAAACATTCAGTACTTC.

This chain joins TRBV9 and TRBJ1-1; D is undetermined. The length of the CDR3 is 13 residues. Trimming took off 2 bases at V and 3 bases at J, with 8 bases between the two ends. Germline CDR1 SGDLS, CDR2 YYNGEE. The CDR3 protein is CASSVKRDTEAFF. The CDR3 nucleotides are TGTGCCAGCAGCGTTAAACGGGACACTGAAGCTTTCTTT.

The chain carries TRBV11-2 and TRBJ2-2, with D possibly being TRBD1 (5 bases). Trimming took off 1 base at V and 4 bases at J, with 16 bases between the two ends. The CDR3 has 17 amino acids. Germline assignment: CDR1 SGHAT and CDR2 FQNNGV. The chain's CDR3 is CASSLVSGHPLTGELFF. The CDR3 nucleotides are TGTGCCAGCAGCTTAGTTTCCGGACATCCTCTCACCGGGGAGCTGTTTTTT.

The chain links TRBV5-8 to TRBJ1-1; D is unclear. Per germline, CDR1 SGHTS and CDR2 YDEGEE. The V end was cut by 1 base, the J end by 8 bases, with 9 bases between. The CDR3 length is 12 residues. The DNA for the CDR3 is TGTGCCAGCAGCTTGTCTCTGTACGAAGCTTTCTTT. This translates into CASSLSLYEAFF. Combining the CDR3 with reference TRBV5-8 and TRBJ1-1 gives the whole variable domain EAGVTQSPTHLIKTRGQQATLRCSPISGHTSVYWYQQALGLGLQFLLWYDEGEERNRGNFPPRFSGRQFPNYSSELNVNALELEDSALYLCASSLSLYEAFFGQGTRLTVV.

CDR3 protein: CASSQEEDTEAFF. CDR3 nucleotides: TGTGCCAGCAGCCAAGAGGAGGACACTGAAGCTTTCTTT. The chain links TRBV14 to TRBJ1-1, with D uncertain. Germline values: CDR1 SGHDN, CDR2 FVKESK. Trimming stripped 0 bases from V and 3 bases from J, with 5 bases between. The CDR3 sequence is 13 residues long.

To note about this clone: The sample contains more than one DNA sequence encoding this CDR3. The DNA for the CDR3 is TGTGCCAGCTCACCTTCCCCTAGCGGACAAGAGACCCAGTACTTC. Protein: CASSPSPSGQETQYF. The rearrangement uses TRBV18 and TRBJ2-5, with 7 bases that match TRBD2. Germline loops: CDR1 KGHSH, CDR2 LQKENI. The CDR3 consists of 15 residues. V lost 3 bases and J lost 2; bases outside the gene matches: 6. The full variable domain, in which reference TRBV18 and TRBJ2-5 provide the parts outside the CDR3, is NAGVMQNPRHLVRRRGQEARLRCSPMKGHSHVYWYRQLPEEGLKFMVYLQKENIIDESGMPKERFSAEFPKEGPSILRIQQVVRGDSAAYFCASSPSPSGQETQYFGPGTRLLVL.

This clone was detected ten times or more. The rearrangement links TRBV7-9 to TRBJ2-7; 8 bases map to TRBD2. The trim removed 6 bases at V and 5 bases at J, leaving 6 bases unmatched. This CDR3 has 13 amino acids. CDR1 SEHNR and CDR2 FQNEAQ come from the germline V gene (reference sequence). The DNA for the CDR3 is TGTGCCAGCAGAAGCGGGAGTTCACACGAGCAGTACTTC. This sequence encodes CASRSGSSHEQYF.

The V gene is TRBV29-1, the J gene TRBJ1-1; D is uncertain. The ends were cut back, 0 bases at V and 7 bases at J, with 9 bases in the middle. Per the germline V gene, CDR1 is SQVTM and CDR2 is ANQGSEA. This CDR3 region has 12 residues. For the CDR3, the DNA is TGCAGCGTTGAAGATGCCAACGTTGAAGCTTTCTTT. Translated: CSVEDANVEAFF.

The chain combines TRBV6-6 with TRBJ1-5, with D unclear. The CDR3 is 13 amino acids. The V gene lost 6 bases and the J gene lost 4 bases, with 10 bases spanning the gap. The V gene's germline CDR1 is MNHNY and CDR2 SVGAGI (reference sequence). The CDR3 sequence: CASSNTENQPQHF. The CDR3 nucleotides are TGTGCCAGCAGCAACACAGAGAATCAGCCCCAGCATTTT.

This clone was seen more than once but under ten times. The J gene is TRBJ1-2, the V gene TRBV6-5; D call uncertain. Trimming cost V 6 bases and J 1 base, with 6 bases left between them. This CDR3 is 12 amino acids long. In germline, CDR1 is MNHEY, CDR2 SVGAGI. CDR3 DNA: TGTGCCAGCAGCTATAGTAACTATGGCTACACCTTC. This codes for CASSYSNYGYTF.

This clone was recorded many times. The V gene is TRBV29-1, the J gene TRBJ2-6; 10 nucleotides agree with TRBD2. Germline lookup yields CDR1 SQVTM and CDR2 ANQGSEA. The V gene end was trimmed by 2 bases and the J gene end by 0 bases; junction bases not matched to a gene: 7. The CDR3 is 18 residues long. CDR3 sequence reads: CSVERTSGSASGANVLTF. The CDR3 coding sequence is TGCAGCGTTGAACGGACTAGCGGTAGTGCCTCTGGGGCCAACGTCCTGACTTTC.

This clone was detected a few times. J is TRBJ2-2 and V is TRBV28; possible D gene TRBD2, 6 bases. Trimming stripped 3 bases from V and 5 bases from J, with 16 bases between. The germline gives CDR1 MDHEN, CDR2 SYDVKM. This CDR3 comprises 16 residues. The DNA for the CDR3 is TGTGCCAGCAGTTTGAGGGAACGGGAGAATACCGGGGAGCTGTTTTTT. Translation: CASSLRERENTGELFF.

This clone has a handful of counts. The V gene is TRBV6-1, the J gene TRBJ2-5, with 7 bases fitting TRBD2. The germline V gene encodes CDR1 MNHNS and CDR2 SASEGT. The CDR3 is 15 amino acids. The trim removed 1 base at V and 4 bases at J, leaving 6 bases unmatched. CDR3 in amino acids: CASSEGTRVSETQYF. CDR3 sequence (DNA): TGTGCCAGCAGTGAAGGGACTAGGGTTTCAGAGACCCAGTACTTC.

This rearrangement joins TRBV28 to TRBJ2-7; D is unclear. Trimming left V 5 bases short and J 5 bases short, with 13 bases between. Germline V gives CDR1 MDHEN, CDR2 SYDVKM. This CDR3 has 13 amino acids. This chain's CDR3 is CASSLPFSNEQYF. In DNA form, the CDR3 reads TGTGCCAGCAGTCTCCCCTTTTCCAACGAGCAGTACTTC. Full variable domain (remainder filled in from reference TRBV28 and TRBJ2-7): DVKVTQSSRYLVKRTGEKVFLECVQDMDHENMFWYRQDPGLGLRLIYFSYDVKMKEKGDIPEGYSVSREKKERFSLILESASTNQTSMYLCASSLPFSNEQYFGPGTRLTVT.

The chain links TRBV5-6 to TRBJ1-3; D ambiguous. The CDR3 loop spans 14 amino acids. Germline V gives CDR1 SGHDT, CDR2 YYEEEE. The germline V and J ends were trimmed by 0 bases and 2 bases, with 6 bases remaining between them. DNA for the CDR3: TGTGCCAGCAGCTTGGCAGGACCTGGAAACACCATATATTTT. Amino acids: CASSLAGPGNTIYF.